Reported below is one TCR beta chain. Antigen specificity is unknown. V dropped 0 bases and J dropped 4 bases, with 9 bases sitting between them. The germline V gene encodes CDR1 MNHEY and CDR2 SVGAGI. This CDR3 has 15 residues. The source of the sample is a study of long-term antiretroviral therapy in people with HIV. At survey level, the immunoSEQ assay was run in its v3.0 version. Here immunoSEQ multiplex PCR was the method, and the copy in TCRdb shows in-frame clones only, minus some. Seen here are about 12,000 clones, roughly 79% observed once, and the top ten hold roughly 11%. Study findings and constraints: Clones with expansion before ART led the repertoire at all time points.

The sequencing here drew on unsorted PBMCs, taken 0.8 years before starting antiretroviral therapy. The sequence was collected from a woman aged 40 to 50 with HIV. V is TRBV6-5 and J is TRBJ1-4; a possible D gene is TRBD1 (6 bases). CDR3 DNA sequence: TGTGCCAGCAGTTACTCAAGGACAGTTAATGAAAAACTGTTTTTT. Encoded protein: CASSYSRTVNEKLFF.